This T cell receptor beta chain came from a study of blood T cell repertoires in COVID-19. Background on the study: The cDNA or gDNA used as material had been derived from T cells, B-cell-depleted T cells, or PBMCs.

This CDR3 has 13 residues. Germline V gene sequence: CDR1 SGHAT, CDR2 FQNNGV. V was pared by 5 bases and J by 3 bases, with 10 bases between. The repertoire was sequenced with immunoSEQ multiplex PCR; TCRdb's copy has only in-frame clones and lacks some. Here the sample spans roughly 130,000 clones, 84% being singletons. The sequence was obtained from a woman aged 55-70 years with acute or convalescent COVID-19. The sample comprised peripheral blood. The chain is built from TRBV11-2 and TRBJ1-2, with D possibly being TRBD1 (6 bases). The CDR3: CASSKRTDYGYTF. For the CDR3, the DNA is TGTGCCAGCAGCAAGCGGACAGACTATGGCTACACCTTC.